The next 8 T cell receptor beta chains were all read from a single sample in a study of early T cells in non-severe SARS-CoV-2 infection. TCRdb processed the 5' RACE reads anew with MiXCR; each CDR3 protein has one entry. There are 80,000 to 95,000 distinct CDR3 sequences in the sample; 16% occur only once, and 5.1% lies in the top ten. The sample was whole blood, taken at baseline. Receptor source: an adult who was a healthcare worker with PCR-confirmed SARS-CoV-2 infection or an uninfected control (not recorded which).

This clonotype was observed a handful of times. V and J are TRBV30 and TRBJ1-2; TRBD1 aligns across 8 bases. This CDR3 is 12 amino acids long. V gave up 1 base and J gave up 8 bases; unmatched junction bases: 3. Germline V gives CDR1 GTSNPN, CDR2 SVGIG (reference sequence). The CDR3 bases are TGTGCCTGGAGTGCAGGGGGCGAAGGCTACACCTTC. Amino acid sequence: CAWSAGGEGYTF.

Many counts were recorded for this clonotype. The chain couples TRBV7-9 to TRBJ2-3; D unclear. Trimming removed 4 bases at V and 4 bases at J, with 6 bases between. The CDR3 length is 12 residues. Germline V gene data show CDR1 as SEHNR and CDR2 as FQNEAQ (reference sequence). CDR3 sequence (DNA): TGTGCCAGCAGCTCCGACTCAGATACGCAGTATTTT. It yields the protein CASSSDSDTQYF. The whole variable domain, filled in from reference TRBV7-9 and TRBJ2-3, reads DTGVSQNPRHKITKRGQNVTFRCDPISEHNRLYWYRQTLGQGPEFLTYFQNEAQLEKSRLLSDRFSAERPKGSFSTLEIQRTEQGDSAMYLCASSSDSDTQYFGPGTRLTVL.

This clonotype appeared many times. J is TRBJ1-4 and V is TRBV3-1, with 10 bases identical to TRBD1. In germline, CDR1 is LGHDT, CDR2 YNNKEL (reference sequence). The CDR3 loop spans 20 amino acids. The junction had 15 bases not matched to a gene; V was cut back by 5 bases and J by 0 bases. The CDR3 DNA reads as TGTGCCAGCAGCAAAACCCTCGGGACAGGGGCCCTTGCAACTAATGAAAAACTGTTTTTT. Its translation is CASSKTLGTGALATNEKLFF.

This chain joins TRBV20-1 and TRBJ2-7; 7 bases line up with TRBD1. The CDR3 totals 12 residues. With 2 bases clipped from V and 7 bases from J, the junction kept 5 bases outside the gene matches. Germline V lookup: CDR1 DFQATT, CDR2 SNEGSKA (reference sequence). CDR3 in amino acids: CSARRQGGEQYF. The DNA for the CDR3 is TGCAGTGCTAGAAGACAGGGTGGTGAGCAGTACTTC.

This clonotype was found a few times. V and J are TRBV27 and TRBJ1-4; D is perhaps TRBD1 (6 bases). Trimming removed 4 bases from V and 7 bases from J, with 13 bases in between. The CDR3 is 14 amino acids. CDR1 MNHEY and CDR2 SMNVEV come from the germline V gene (reference sequence). The CDR3 is CASSSAGHSEKLFF. The DNA for the CDR3 is TGTGCCAGCAGTTCGGCGGGACACAGTGAAAAACTGTTTTTT.

The chain employs TRBV11-1 and TRBJ2-1; 8 bases line up with TRBD2. Germline V gene data show CDR1 as SGHAT and CDR2 as FQDESV (reference sequence). The junction had 8 bases not matched to a gene; V was cut back by 7 bases and J by 6 bases. The CDR3 has 14 amino acids. The CDR3 nucleotides are TGTGCCAGCAAGGCCCAGCGGGAGAGCAATGAGCAGTTCTTC. Its protein product is CASKAQRESNEQFF.

V is TRBV29-1 and J is TRBJ2-3, with D tentatively TRBD2 (5 bases). Germline V CDR1 and CDR2: SQVTM, ANQGSEA. Trimming shortened V by 4 bases and J by 0 bases, and 8 bases separated the two germline ends. The CDR3 totals 13 residues. CDR3 protein: CSVGGPSTDTQYF. CDR3 DNA sequence: TGCAGCGTTGGCGGGCCTAGCACAGATACGCAGTATTTT.

The chain employs TRBV19 and TRBJ2-1; TRBD2 matches at 7 bases. This CDR3 comprises 16 residues. Losses at the gene ends were 4 bases for V and 0 bases for J; bases not matched to a gene: 6. The V gene's germline CDR1 is LNHDA and CDR2 SQIVND (reference sequence). CDR3: CASSTGLLSSYNEQFF. The DNA for the CDR3 is TGTGCCAGTAGTACGGGACTACTGAGCTCCTACAATGAGCAGTTCTTC.